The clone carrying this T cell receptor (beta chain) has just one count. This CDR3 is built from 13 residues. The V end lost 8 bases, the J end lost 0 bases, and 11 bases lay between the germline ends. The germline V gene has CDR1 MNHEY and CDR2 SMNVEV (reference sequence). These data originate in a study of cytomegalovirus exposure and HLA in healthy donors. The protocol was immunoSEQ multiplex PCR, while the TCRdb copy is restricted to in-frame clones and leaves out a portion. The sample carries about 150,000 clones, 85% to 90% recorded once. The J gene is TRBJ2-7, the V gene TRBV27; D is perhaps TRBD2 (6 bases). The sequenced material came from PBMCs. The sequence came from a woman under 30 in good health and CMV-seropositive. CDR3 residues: CASGGGDSYEQYF. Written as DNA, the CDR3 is TGTGCCAGCGGTGGCGGGGACTCCTACGAGCAGTACTTC.